The rows below give T cell receptor beta chains drawn from one sample of a study of blood T cell repertoires in COVID-19. The assay was immunoSEQ multiplex PCR, and TCRdb's table has in-frame clones only and misses some. In the table there are around 98,000 clones, 87% of which are singletons. Sample: peripheral blood. The receptors were sampled from a man in his 70s with acute or convalescent COVID-19. The CDR3 runs from the conserved cysteine through the conserved F or W. A D gene is named only where the DNA matches it firmly. Clone size, where shown, is once, few, many, or a class for clones that have expanded.

V	D	size	J	CDR3	DNA
TRBV5-1	TRBD1	-	TRBJ1-2	CASRGGDGYTF	TGCGCCAGCAGAGGGGGCGATGGCTACACCTTC
TRBV19	-	-	TRBJ1-5	CASSLGSPNQPQHF	TGTGCCAGTAGCCTTGGGAGCCCCAATCAGCCCCAGCATTTT
TRBV19	-	-	TRBJ1-4	CASSIRTGENEKLFF	TGTGCCAGTAGTATCCGGACGGGAGAGAATGAAAAACTGTTTTTT
TRBV18	TRBD1	-	TRBJ1-2	CASSPGTGYDGYTF	TGTGCCAGCTCACCAGGGACAGGGTACGATGGCTACACCTTC
TRBV13	TRBD1	-	TRBJ1-6	CASSLRRQGPSPLHF	TGTGCCAGCAGCTTACGCCGACAGGGGCCTTCACCCCTCCACTTT
TRBV9	-	once	TRBJ2-2	CASSVSHTGELFF	TGTGCCAGCAGCGTAAGCCACACCGGGGAGCTGTTTTTT
TRBV7-8	TRBD1	-	TRBJ1-6	CASSLVGPGGVYSPLHF	TGTGCCAGCAGCTTAGTAGGGCCAGGGGGCGTTTATTCACCCCTCCACTTT
TRBV6-5	-	once	TRBJ1-5	CASSENRSNQPQHF	TGTGCCAGCAGCGAGAACCGGAGCAATCAGCCCCAGCATTTT
TRBV11-2	TRBD1	once	TRBJ1-6	CASSGTVDNSPLHF	TGTGCCAGCAGCGGGACAGTTGATAATTCACCCCTCCACTTT
TRBV4-2	-	-	TRBJ2-7	CASSQNSFAEQYF	TGTGCCAGCAGCCAGAATAGTTTTGCCGAGCAGTACTTC
TRBV5-4	TRBD1	few	TRBJ2-3	CASSSPTGDMNTQYF	TGTGCCAGCAGCTCTCCGACAGGGGACATGAATACGCAGTATTTT
TRBV5-8	-	-	TRBJ1-6	CASSLMQGGSPLHF	TGTGCCAGCAGCTTGATGCAGGGAGGCTCACCCCTCCACTTT
TRBV6-5	TRBD1	-	TRBJ1-4	CASSQLGTGNEKLFF	TGTGCCAGCAGTCAATTGGGGACAGGGAATGAAAAACTGTTTTTT
TRBV4-1	-	-	TRBJ1-6	CASSQSTESSYNSPLHF	TGCGCCAGCAGCCAATCGACGGAGAGCTCCTATAATTCACCCCTCCACTTT
TRBV5-8	TRBD1	-	TRBJ1-2	CASSVDRDHGYTF	TGTGCCAGCAGCGTGGACAGGGATCATGGCTACACCTTC
TRBV6-5	TRBD2	-	TRBJ2-7	CASRTGSGGAYEQYF	TGTGCCAGCAGGACGGGTAGCGGGGGGGCCTACGAGCAGTACTTC
TRBV3-1/TRBV3-2	-	-	TRBJ1-6	CASSQDNSGESPLHF	TGTGCCAGCAGCCAAGATAACTCCGGGGAATCACCCCTCCACTTT
TRBV6-5	TRBD1	few	TRBJ1-2	CASSYTNRGRADGYTF	TGTGCCAGCAGTTACACAAACAGGGGGCGAGCTGATGGCTACACCTTC
TRBV5-4	TRBD1	-	TRBJ1-6	CASSGSTGRNSPLHF	TGTGCCAGCAGCGGCTCGACAGGGAGGAATTCACCCCTCCACTTT
TRBV4-1	-	-	TRBJ2-3	CASSQARTDTDTQYF	TGCGCCAGCAGCCAAGCTCGGACAGACACAGATACGCAGTATTTT
TRBV20-1	-	-	TRBJ1-2	CSARDPSGYTF	TGCAGTGCTAGAGATCCCAGTGGCTACACCTTC
TRBV9	TRBD2	-	TRBJ2-1	CASSPWTSGGVVSNEQFF	TGTGCCAGCAGCCCTTGGACTAGCGGGGGGGTTGTAAGTAATGAGCAGTTCTTC
TRBV6-5	TRBD1	once	TRBJ1-4	CASSLLQGLNEKLFF	TGTGCCAGCAGTTTACTACAGGGGCTTAATGAAAAACTGTTTTTT
TRBV2	-	-	TRBJ1-5	CASSDPRSAQPQHF	TGTGCCAGCAGCGACCCAAGGAGTGCTCAGCCCCAGCATTTT
TRBV12-3/TRBV12-4	-	-	TRBJ1-4	CASSRTAEKLFF	TGTGCCAGCAGCCGGACAGCTGAAAAACTGTTTTTT
TRBV7-9	TRBD1	-	TRBJ1-1	CASSSGGETEAFF	TGTGCCAGCAGCTCAGGGGGCGAGACTGAAGCTTTCTTT
TRBV11-2	-	-	TRBJ2-6	CASSPQVAGANVLTF	TGTGCCAGCAGCCCCCAGGTAGCTGGGGCCAACGTCCTGACTTTC
TRBV20-1	TRBD1	-	TRBJ1-6	CSASPGQGNSPLHF	TGCAGTGCTAGTCCGGGACAGGGAAATTCACCCCTCCACTTT
TRBV7-2	-	-	TRBJ2-6	CASSPRFWTVDSGANVLTF	TGTGCCAGCAGCCCGCGGTTTTGGACTGTCGACTCTGGGGCCAACGTCCTGACTTTC
TRBV7-2	-	-	TRBJ2-5	CASSRDLLQETQYF	TGTGCCAGCAGCCGGGACTTGCTCCAAGAGACCCAGTACTTC
TRBV28	-	-	TRBJ1-3	CASSSFSGNTIYF	TGTGCCAGCAGTTCCTTCTCTGGAAACACCATATATTTT
TRBV6-5	TRBD1	-	TRBJ1-5	CASRTGVLSNQPQHF	TGTGCCAGCAGAACAGGGGTTCTAAGCAATCAGCCCCAGCATTTT
TRBV4-1	-	once	TRBJ2-3	CASSQDGGGASTDTQYF	TGCGCCAGCAGCCAAGATGGCGGGGGCGCTAGCACAGATACGCAGTATTTT
TRBV10-2	-	-	TRBJ1-3	CASSESGATERNTIYF	TGCGCCAGCAGTGAAAGCGGAGCCACCGAAAGAAACACCATATATTTT
TRBV5-4	-	-	TRBJ1-1	CASSFRLNTEAFF	TGTGCCAGCAGCTTCCGGTTGAACACTGAAGCTTTCTTT
TRBV7-3	-	-	TRBJ1-1	CASSLMGGTEAFF	TGTGCCAGCAGCTTAATGGGGGGGACTGAAGCTTTCTTT
TRBV29-1	-	-	TRBJ2-1	CSVGGGAEQFF	TGCAGCGTTGGAGGGGGGGCTGAGCAGTTCTTC
TRBV28	TRBD1	-	TRBJ1-5	CASSFSLTGTDYNQPQHF	TGTGCCAGCAGTTTTTCCCTCACCGGGACAGACTACAATCAGCCCCAGCATTTT
TRBV11-2	TRBD1	once	TRBJ2-5	CASSLDRGRETQYF	TGTGCCAGCAGCTTAGACAGGGGGCGGGAGACCCAGTACTTC
TRBV2	TRBD2	-	TRBJ2-7	CASSPGLAVYEQYF	TGTGCCAGTAGCCCGGGACTAGCAGTCTACGAGCAGTACTTC
TRBV7-9	TRBD1	-	TRBJ1-2	CASSSSSQGWGNYGYTF	TGTGCCAGCAGCTCAAGCTCACAGGGGTGGGGGAACTATGGCTACACCTTC
TRBV14	TRBD1	-	TRBJ2-7	CASSFTPGQAAYEQYF	TGTGCCAGCAGTTTCACCCCGGGACAGGCTGCCTACGAGCAGTACTTC
TRBV6-5	-	-	TRBJ2-3	CASSSTGDGTQYF	TGTGCCAGCAGTTCGACAGGAGATGGTACGCAGTATTTT
TRBV18	TRBD1	-	TRBJ1-5	CASSQGIGQGSQPQHF	TGTGCCAGCTCACAAGGAATAGGACAGGGAAGTCAGCCCCAGCATTTT
TRBV24-1	-	-	TRBJ2-3	CATSDRDKGTDTQYF	TGTGCCACCAGTGATCGAGATAAAGGCACAGATACGCAGTATTTT
TRBV7-9	-	few	TRBJ2-7	CASSLGSWARGEQYF	TGTGCCAGCAGCTTAGGGAGCTGGGCCCGGGGGGAGCAGTACTTC
TRBV5-4	TRBD1	-	TRBJ2-7	CASSYGQGGSYEQYF	TGTGCCAGCAGTTATGGACAGGGTGGGTCCTACGAGCAGTACTTC
TRBV7-8	-	few	TRBJ1-2	CASSLTETNYGYTF	TGTGCCAGCAGCCTGACAGAAACTAACTATGGCTACACCTTC
TRBV5-4	-	-	TRBJ2-2	CASSSTNTNTGELFF	TGTGCCAGCAGTTCTACCAATACGAACACCGGGGAGCTGTTTTTT
TRBV6-5	-	-	TRBJ2-1	CASSYSGGTYNEQFF	TGTGCCAGCAGTTACTCTGGGGGGACCTACAATGAGCAGTTCTTC